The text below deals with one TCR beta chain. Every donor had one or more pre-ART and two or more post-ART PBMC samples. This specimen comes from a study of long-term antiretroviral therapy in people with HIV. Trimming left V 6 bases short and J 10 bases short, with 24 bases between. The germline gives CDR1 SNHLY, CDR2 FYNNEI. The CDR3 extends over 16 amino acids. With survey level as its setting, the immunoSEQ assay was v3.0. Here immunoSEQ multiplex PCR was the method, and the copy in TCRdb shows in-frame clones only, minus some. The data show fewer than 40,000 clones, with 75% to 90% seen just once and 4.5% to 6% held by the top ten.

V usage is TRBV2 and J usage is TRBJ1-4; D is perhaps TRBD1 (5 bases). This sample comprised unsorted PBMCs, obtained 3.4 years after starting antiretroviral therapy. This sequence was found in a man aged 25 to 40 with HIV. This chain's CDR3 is CASRPSTGTAHGKLFF. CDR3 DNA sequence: TGTGCCAGCAGACCCAGTACCGGGACGGCGCATGGAAAACTGTTTTTT.